This T cell receptor beta chain was found in a study of T cells in Graves' hyperthyroidism and ophthalmopathy. The source material, RNA transcripts, was used to amplify TCR beta CDR3 regions. Using the HTBI primer set, a first-round RT-PCR was run on the TCR CDR3. A single record per CDR3 protein comes from TCRdb applying MiXCR to the multiplex PCR reads. The sample lists some 550,000 distinct CDR3 sequences; around 20% were seen once. There are many counts of this clonotype. Its cognate antigen is unknown. Used for diagnoses were clinical symptoms, serum thyroxine and TRAb, thyroid ultrasound and orbital computed tomography. Study conclusions and caveats: Among clonotypes expanded in thyroid above 0.001, most were also found in blood. Patients with ophthalmopathy were separated from those with stable hyperthyroidism by a 13 V-J model.

The CDR3 extends over 14 amino acids. The germline V gene encodes CDR1 SGHTA and CDR2 FQGNSA. The V segment lost 6 bases and the J segment 2 bases; nucleotides outside the gene matches: 3. This chain joins TRBV7-2 and TRBJ2-2, with 7 bases lining up with TRBD2. The receptor's source is a man aged 18 to 30 with Graves' hyperthyroidism. The sequenced sample consisted of blood. The CDR3 DNA sequence: TGTGCCAGCAGTTCGGGACTAAACACCGGGGAGCTGTTTTTT. It encodes CASSSGLNTGELFF.